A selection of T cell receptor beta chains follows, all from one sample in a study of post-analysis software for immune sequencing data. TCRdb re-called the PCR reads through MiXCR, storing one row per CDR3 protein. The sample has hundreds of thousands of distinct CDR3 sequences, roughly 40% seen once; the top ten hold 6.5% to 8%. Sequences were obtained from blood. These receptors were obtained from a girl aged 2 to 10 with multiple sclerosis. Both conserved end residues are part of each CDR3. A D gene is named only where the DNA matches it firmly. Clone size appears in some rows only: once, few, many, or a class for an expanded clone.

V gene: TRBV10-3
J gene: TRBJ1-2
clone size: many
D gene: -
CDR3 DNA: TGTGCCATCAAGGGCAACGACTATGGCTACACCTTC
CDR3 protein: CAIKGNDYGYTF

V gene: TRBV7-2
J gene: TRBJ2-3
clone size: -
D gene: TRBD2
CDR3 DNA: TGTGCCAGCAGCTTAGTCCCTAGCGGGCTTTTTTCCTCCACAGATACGCAGTATTTT
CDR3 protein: CASSLVPSGLFSSTDTQYF

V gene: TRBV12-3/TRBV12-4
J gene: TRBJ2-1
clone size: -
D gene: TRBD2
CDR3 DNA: TGTGGCAGCGCCTTAGTCTTGGGCGGGAGTGGCGGGAGGGCCGTTAGTTACAATGAGCAGTTCTTC
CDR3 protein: CGSALVLGGSGGRAVSYNEQFF

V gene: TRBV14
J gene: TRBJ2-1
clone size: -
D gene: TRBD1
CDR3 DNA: TGTGCCAGCAGCCTCCTCGGGACAGGGGGTTACAATGAGCAGTTCTTC
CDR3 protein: CASSLLGTGGYNEQFF

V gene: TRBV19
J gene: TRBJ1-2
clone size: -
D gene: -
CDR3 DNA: TGTGCCAGTAGTATGGTCTGGATACCAACCCATGGCTACACCTTC
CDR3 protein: CASSMVWIPTHGYTF

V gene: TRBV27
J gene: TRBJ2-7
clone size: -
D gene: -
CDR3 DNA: TGTGCCAGCAGTTTGTCAGCCCGCTTGGGCCTCGGCCTCGAGCAGTACTTC
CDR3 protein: CASSLSARLGLGLEQYF

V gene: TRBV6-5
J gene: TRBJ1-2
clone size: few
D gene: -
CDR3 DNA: TGTGCCAGCACCACGGGGTCGGCTCCCTATGGCTACACCTTC
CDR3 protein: CASTTGSAPYGYTF

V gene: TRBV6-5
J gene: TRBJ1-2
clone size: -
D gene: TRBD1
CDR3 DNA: TGTGCCAGCAGGATAATACAGGGGGCGCGGTATGGCTACACCTTC
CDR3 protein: CASRIIQGARYGYTF

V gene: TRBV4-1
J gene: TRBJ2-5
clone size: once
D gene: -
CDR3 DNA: TGCGCCAGCAGCCAAGAAGGAGGGGGGAATGAGCAGTACTTC
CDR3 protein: CASSQEGGGNEQYF

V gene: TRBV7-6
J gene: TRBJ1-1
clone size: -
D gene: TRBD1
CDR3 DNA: TGTGCCAGCAGCCCGAGGACAGGGGGCAATGAAGCTTTCTTT
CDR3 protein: CASSPRTGGNEAFF

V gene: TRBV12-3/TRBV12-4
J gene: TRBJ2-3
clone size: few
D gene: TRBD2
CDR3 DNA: TGTGCCAGCAGTTTAGGGACTAGGTCTGGCACAGATACGCAGTATTTT
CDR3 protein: CASSLGTRSGTDTQYF

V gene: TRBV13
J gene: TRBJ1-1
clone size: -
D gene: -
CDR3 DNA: TGTGCCAGGGAAGGGCAGGAGAACACTGAAGCTTTCTTT
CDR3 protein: CAREGQENTEAFF

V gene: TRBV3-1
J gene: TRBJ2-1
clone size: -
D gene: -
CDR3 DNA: TGTGCCAGCAGCCGAGACGCGCTACTCCACAATGAGCGGTTCTTC
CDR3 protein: CASSRDALLHNERFF

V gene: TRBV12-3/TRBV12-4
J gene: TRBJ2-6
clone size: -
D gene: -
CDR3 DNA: TGTGCCAGCATGTCCGGGGCCAACGTCCTGACTTTC
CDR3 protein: CASMSGANVLTF

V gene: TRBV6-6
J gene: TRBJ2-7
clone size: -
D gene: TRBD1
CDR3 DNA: TGTGCCAGCATTCTGGGTCAAGGGGGCGCCTACGAGCAGTACTTC
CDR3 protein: CASILGQGGAYEQYF

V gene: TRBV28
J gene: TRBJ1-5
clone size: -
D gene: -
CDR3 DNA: TGTGCCAGCAGCACAAACAGCTATCAGCCCCAGCATTTT
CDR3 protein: CASSTNSYQPQHF

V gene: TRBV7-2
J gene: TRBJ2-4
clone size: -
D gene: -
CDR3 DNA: TGTGCCAGCAGCTTAGAAGCGCTTCTAGCCAAAAACATTCAGTACTTC
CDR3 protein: CASSLEALLAKNIQYF

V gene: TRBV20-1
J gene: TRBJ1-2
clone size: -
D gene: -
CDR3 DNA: TGCAGTGCTAGAGAGGTGGGGCGCAACTATGGCTACACCTTC
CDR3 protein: CSAREVGRNYGYTF

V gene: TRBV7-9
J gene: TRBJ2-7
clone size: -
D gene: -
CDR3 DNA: TGTGCCAGCAGCACTACCGTCTCCTACGAGCAGTACTTC
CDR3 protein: CASSTTVSYEQYF

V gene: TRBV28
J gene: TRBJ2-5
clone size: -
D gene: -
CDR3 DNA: TGTGCCAGCAGTTTACCCTCGGAGAGATGGGAGACCCAGTACTTC
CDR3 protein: CASSLPSERWETQYF

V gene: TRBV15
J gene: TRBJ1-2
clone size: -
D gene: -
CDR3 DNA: TGTGCCACCAGCAGAGATAGCAGCAAGAGTGGTGGCTACACCTTC
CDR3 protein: CATSRDSSKSGGYTF

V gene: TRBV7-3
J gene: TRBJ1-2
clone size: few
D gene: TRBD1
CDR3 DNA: TGTGCCAGCAGCTCCAACAGGGGGCAAGGCTACACCTTC
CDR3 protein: CASSSNRGQGYTF

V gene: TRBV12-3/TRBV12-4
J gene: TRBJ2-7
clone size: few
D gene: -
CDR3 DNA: TGTGCCAGCAGTTTTACCACCGGGCCCTACGAGCAGTACTTC
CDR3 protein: CASSFTTGPYEQYF

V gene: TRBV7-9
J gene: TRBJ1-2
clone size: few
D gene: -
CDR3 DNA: TGTGCCAGCAGCTTAAGTATCCATGGCTACACCTTC
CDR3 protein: CASSLSIHGYTF

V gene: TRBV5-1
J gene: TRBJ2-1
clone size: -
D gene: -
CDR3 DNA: TGCGCCAGCAGCTTGGCCTTGGGCCACTCCTACAATGAGCAGTTCTTC
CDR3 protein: CASSLALGHSYNEQFF

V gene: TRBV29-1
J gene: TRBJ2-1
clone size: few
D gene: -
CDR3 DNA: TGCAGCGTTGACCCTCAGGGCTACAATGAGCAGTTCTTC
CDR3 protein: CSVDPQGYNEQFF

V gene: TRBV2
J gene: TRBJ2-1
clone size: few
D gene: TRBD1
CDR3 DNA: TGTGCCAGCAGTACAGGACAGGGCTACTACAATGAGCAGTTCTTC
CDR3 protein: CASSTGQGYYNEQFF

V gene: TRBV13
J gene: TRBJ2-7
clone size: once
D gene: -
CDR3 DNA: TGTGCCAGCAGCTTAGGCAGGCCGGGAACCCAGTACTTC
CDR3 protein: CASSLGRPGTQYF

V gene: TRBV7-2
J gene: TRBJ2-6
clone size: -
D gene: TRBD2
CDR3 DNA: TGTGCCAGCAGCTTGCAGCGGGGCAACTCGCGGGGGGCCAACGTCCTGACTTTC
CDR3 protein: CASSLQRGNSRGANVLTF

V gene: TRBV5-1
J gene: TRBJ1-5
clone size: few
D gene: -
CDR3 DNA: TGCGCCAGCACCTTGCGGTTAGGAAGGCCTAATAGCAATCAGCCCCAGCATTTT
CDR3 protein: CASTLRLGRPNSNQPQHF

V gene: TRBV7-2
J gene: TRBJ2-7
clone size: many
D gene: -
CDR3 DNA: TGTGCCAGCAGCTTAGTTGGGGGGCCGTCATCCTACGAGCAGTACTTC
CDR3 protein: CASSLVGGPSSYEQYF

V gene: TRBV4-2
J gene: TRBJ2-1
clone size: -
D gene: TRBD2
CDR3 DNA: TGTGCCAGCAGCCGAATTGGGAGGACTAGCGGGGGGAATGAGCAGTTCTTC
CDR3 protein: CASSRIGRTSGGNEQFF

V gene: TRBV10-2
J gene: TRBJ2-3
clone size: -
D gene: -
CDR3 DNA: TGCGCCGCCCGGGACCTTTCGTTCACAGATACGCAGTATTTT
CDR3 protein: CAARDLSFTDTQYF

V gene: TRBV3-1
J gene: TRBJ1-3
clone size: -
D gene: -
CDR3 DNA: TGTGCCAGCAGATCCTTGGGGGTAGCTGGAAACACCATATATTTT
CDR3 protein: CASRSLGVAGNTIYF

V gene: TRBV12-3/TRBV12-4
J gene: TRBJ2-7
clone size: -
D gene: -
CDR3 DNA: TGTGCCAGCAGTCCCGCAGACAGGAGGGGCACCTACGAGCAGTACTTC
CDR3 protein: CASSPADRRGTYEQYF

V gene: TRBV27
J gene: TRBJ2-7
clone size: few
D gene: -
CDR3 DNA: TGTGCCAGCAGGCCACAATGGGGGGAGGTCAGCTACGAGCAGTACTTC
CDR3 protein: CASRPQWGEVSYEQYF

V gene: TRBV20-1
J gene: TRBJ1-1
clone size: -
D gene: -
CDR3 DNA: TGCAGTGCTAGGGAGATTGGCGGCACTGAAGCTTTCTTT
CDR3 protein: CSAREIGGTEAFF

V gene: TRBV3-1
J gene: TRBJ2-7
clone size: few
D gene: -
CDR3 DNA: TGTGCCAGCAGCCAATCAATCGGGCCGTACGAGCAGTACTTC
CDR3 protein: CASSQSIGPYEQYF

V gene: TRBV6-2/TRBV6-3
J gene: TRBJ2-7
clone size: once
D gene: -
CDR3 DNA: TGTGCCAGCAGTTACGAACTCGACTACGAGCAGTACTTC
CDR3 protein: CASSYELDYEQYF

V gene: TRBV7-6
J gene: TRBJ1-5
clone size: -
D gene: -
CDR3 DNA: TGTGCCAGCAGCTTAGAGGCGGGGGGCAGTTTGGGCAATCAGCCCCAGCATTTT
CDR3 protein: CASSLEAGGSLGNQPQHF

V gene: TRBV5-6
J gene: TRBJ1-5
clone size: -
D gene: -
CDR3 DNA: TGTGCCAGCAGCTTCAGTGGCGCCAGGGCGAGTCAGCCCCAGCATTTT
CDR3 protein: CASSFSGARASQPQHF

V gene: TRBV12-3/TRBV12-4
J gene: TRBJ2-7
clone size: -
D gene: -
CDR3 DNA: TGTGCCAGCACTCATTATCCCCTAGGGTCCTACGAGCAGTACTTC
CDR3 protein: CASTHYPLGSYEQYF

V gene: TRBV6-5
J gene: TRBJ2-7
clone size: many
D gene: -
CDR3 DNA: TGTGCCAGCAGTGCGGGGCTTTTGGGGGAGCAGTACTTC
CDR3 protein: CASSAGLLGEQYF

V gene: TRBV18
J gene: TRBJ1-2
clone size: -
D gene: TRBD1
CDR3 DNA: TGTGCCAGCTCACTTACTACAGGGGAGATCTATGGCTACACCTTC
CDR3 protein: CASSLTTGEIYGYTF

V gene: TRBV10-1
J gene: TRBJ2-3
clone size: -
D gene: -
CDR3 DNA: TGCGCCAGCAGTGAGTCCCACACAGATACGCAGTATTTT
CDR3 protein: CASSESHTDTQYF

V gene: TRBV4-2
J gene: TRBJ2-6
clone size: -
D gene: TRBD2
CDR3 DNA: TGTGCTAGCAGCCAAGTAGCGGGTGGGGTTTCGGGGGCCAACGTCCTGACTTTC
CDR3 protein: CASSQVAGGVSGANVLTF

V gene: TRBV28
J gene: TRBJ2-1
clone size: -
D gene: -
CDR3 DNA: TGTGCCAGCAGGGCCGGGGACCACCGGGGCGATGAGCAGTTCTTC
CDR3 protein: CASRAGDHRGDEQFF

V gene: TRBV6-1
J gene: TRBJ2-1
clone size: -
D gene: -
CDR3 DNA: TGTGCCAGCAGAAGGGTTGGACTAACCGGATACAATGAGCAGTTCTTC
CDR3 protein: CASRRVGLTGYNEQFF

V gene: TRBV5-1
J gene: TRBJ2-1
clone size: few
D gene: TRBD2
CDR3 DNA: TGCGCCAGCAGCTTGGCCGGGGGGACTAGCGGGCGCCGCTCCTACAATGAGCAGTTCTTC
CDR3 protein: CASSLAGGTSGRRSYNEQFF

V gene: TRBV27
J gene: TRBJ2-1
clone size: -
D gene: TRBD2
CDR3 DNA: TGTGCCAGCAGTTTATGGGCTAGCGGAAACAATGAGCAGTTCTTC
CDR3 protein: CASSLWASGNNEQFF

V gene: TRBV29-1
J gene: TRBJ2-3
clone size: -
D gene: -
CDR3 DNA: TGCAGCACGGGTACGCAGTATTTT
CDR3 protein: CSTGTQYF

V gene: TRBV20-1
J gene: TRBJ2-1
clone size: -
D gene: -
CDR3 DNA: TGCAGTGCTCGTCTAGCGGAGCAGTTCTTC
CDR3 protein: CSARLAEQFF

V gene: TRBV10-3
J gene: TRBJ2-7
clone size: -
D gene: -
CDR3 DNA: TGTGCCATCAGCGACTCCAGGCTCTCCTACGAGCAGTACTTC
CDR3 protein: CAISDSRLSYEQYF

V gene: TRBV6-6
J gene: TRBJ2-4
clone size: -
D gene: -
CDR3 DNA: TGTGCCAGCAGTTACGGGGACCTAGCCAAAAACATTCAGTACTTC
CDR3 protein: CASSYGDLAKNIQYF

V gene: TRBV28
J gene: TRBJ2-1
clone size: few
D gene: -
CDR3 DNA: TGTGCCAGCAGTTTGGACTCTCCGTACAATGAGCAGTTCTTC
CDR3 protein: CASSLDSPYNEQFF

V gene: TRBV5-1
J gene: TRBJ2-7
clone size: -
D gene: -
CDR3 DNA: TGCGCCAGCAGCTTGGGGTTTAGTTCCTACGAGCAGTACTTC
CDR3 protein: CASSLGFSSYEQYF

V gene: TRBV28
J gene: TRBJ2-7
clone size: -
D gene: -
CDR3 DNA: TGTGCCAGCAGGTTATGGACACAGACCTACGAGCAGTACTTC
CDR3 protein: CASRLWTQTYEQYF

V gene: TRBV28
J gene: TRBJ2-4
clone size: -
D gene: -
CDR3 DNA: TGTGCCAGCAGTACGGTCCCCTGGAACATTCAGTACTTC
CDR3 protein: CASSTVPWNIQYF